The 3 T cell receptor beta chains reported below all come from one sample, sequenced in a study of somatic mutations in cytotoxic T cells in rheumatoid arthritis. Some clones are missing from TCRdb's copy, which holds only in-frame ones; the method was immunoSEQ multiplex PCR. The table includes 15,000 to 20,000 clones, roughly four fifths detected once. Specimen: CD8+ T cells sorted from blood. The receptors were sampled from an adult with rheumatoid arthritis.

The J gene is TRBJ1-1, the V gene TRBV9; tentative D call: TRBD1 (5 bases). CDR3 length: 14 residues. V was cut by 5 bases and J by 1 base, with 12 bases left in between. The germline V gene encodes CDR1 SGDLS and CDR2 YYNGEE. The CDR3 region is CASRAGGTNTEAFF. The CDR3 bases are TGTGCCAGCAGGGCCGGGGGAACGAACACTGAAGCTTTCTTT.

The J gene is TRBJ2-1, the V gene TRBV6-5, with TRBD2 matching 12 bases. V was clipped by 8 bases and J by 9 bases; unmatched bases: 5. CDR3 size: 13 residues. Looked up from germline, CDR1 is MNHEY and CDR2 is SVGAGI. CDR3 sequence reads: CASSSGGAAEQFF. CDR3 DNA sequence: TGTGCCAGCTCTAGCGGGGGGGCGGCTGAGCAGTTCTTC.

The chain has TRBV7-9 and TRBJ2-7; possible D gene TRBD2, 5 bases. CDR1 and CDR2 (germline): SEHNR, FQNEAQ (reference sequence). V was trimmed by 5 bases and J by 0 bases, leaving 8 bases between them. The CDR3 contains 13 residues. The CDR3 bases are TGTGCCAGCAGCGAGGGTACCTCCTACGAGCAGTACTTC. This encodes CASSEGTSYEQYF.